A selection of T cell receptor beta chains follows, all from one sample in a study of cytomegalovirus exposure and HLA in healthy donors. Clones were read by immunoSEQ multiplex PCR, and TCRdb kept only the in-frame ones, dropping some. The sample carries approximately 140,000 clones, 75% to 85% recorded once. Sequencing used PBMCs. All receptors come from a human donor in good health. CDR3s leave out the opening cysteine and the closing phenylalanine or tryptophan.

j_call v_call cdr3_aa
TRBJ1-2 TRBV28 ASGEQGHYGYT
TRBJ2-3 TRBV29-1 SVSGTITDTQY
TRBJ2-3 TRBV4-3 ASSLIATDTQY
TRBJ2-3 TRBV19 ASRDRASDTQY
TRBJ1-1 TRBV30 AGDRGWGNTEAF
TRBJ2-1 TRBV12-1 ASSRGGSDLLKNEQF
TRBJ2-5 TRBV12-5 ASGLSNPETQY
TRBJ2-5 TRBV6-6 ASSLRSGETQY
TRBJ2-5 TRBV7-3 ASSSQTGLQETQY
TRBJ1-5 TRBV11-2 ASSPGQGEYQPQH
TRBJ2-2 TRBV7-3 ASSLSGGLVSTGELF
TRBJ2-3 TRBV4-1 ASSQATTSGRADTQY